This record covers a single TCR beta chain. Its cognate antigen is unknown. This record belongs to a study of T-cell reconstitution after alpha-beta-depleted transplantation in children. Using unique molecular identifiers, the investigators prepared the TCRbeta library. TCRdb reprocessed the PCR reads via MiXCR and lists one record per CDR3 protein. Here the sample spans fewer than 500,000 distinct CDR3 sequences, roughly two fifths being singletons. The CDR3 is made up of 12 amino acids. V gave up 7 bases and J gave up 15 bases; unmatched junction bases: 12. Study-level findings and limits: Newly generated T cells supplied most T-cell counts and diversity one year post-transplant. The high TCRbeta diversity at day 60 in some patients came from surviving recipient T cells and thymic progenitors.

The sequence was obtained from a girl aged 2-10 years with aplastic anemia, due to receive a stem cell transplant. The sample here was PBMCs, taken before TCRalphabeta/CD19-depleted stem cell transplant. The chain is built from TRBV12-3 or TRBV12-4 and TRBJ2-3; 8 positions agree with TRBD2. The CDR3 nucleotides are TGTGCCAGCACCACGGGGGGACTAGTAAAATATTTT. This translates into CASTTGGLVKYF.